Listed here is a single T cell receptor beta chain. This entry comes from a study of T cell responses to AZD1222 COVID-19 vaccine. Study context: Second-dose intervals of approximately 4 or approximately 12 weeks were pooled.

Assay: immunoSEQ multiplex PCR; the TCRdb copy retains only in-frame clones and omits some. The sample has roughly 120,000 clones; 80% to 90% are singletons. CDR1 and CDR2 (germline): SGHRS, YFSETQ. V shed 0 bases and J shed 7 bases, with 14 bases lying between them. There are 15 residues in the CDR3. The rearrangement joins TRBV5-1 to TRBJ1-5; D call uncertain. The sequencing here drew on peripheral blood, taken on day 0 of AZD1222 vaccination. The TCR sequence derives from an adult in good health. The chain's CDR3 is CASSLDSGPRQPQHF. The CDR3 DNA reads TGCGCCAGCAGCTTGGATTCAGGCCCCAGGCAGCCCCAGCATTTT.